This T cell receptor beta chain appears in the sequencing data of a study of spatial heterogeneity in lung cancer. Study-wide results and caveats: Whereas they appeared in blood less at follow-up, ubiquitous expanded tumor TCRs appeared there more at resection.

With V trimmed by 9 bases and J by 6 bases, 10 bases remained unmatched. Per germline, CDR1 MNHEY and CDR2 SMNVEV (reference sequence). CDR3 size: 15 residues. TCR cDNA molecules were tagged individually, and each one carried a unique molecular identifier. TCRdb re-called the 5' RACE reads with MiXCR, one entry per CDR3 protein. This repertoire shows over 9,500 distinct CDR3 sequences, approximately 15% found once; its top ten account for 50% to 65%. Details on this clonotype: Antigen: not known. Because the CDR3 is missing its conserved closing phenylalanine or tryptophan, this is likely a read error.

Documented time point: sample taken at primary tumor resection. Sequencing covered unsorted whole RNA taken from tumor, nontumor lung or frozen PBMC. About 73 TRACERx patients with early, untreated non-small cell lung cancer donated samples. The specimen was PBMCs, collected at surgery. This TCR was recovered from a male donor with early-stage non-small cell lung cancer. The chain couples TRBV27 to TRBJ2-3; 12 bases align to TRBD2. The CDR3 loop reads CASRGLAGYSDTQYL. The CDR3 coding sequence is TGTGCCAGTAGAGGACTAGCGGGATACTCGGATACGCAGTATTTG.